These 18 T cell receptor beta chains came from one sample sequenced in a study of Ad26.COV2.S vaccination and SARS-CoV-2 variants. Only in-frame clones appear in the TCRdb table, and some are missing; sequencing was by immunoSEQ multiplex PCR. The table has around 340,000 clones, about 88% seen once. As for treatment: around 19 received Ad26.COV2.S at low or high dose, single or two shots; 5 received placebo; per-sample allocation not given. Sample collection was performed on day 63 after the first vaccine or placebo injection. The sequences come from peripheral blood, collected in a trial of Ad26.COV2.S vaccine versus placebo. Receptors were obtained from a person between 18 and 60 years old who received the Ad26.COV2.S COVID-19 vaccine or a placebo.

This chain links TRBV16 with TRBJ1-2; D perhaps matches TRBD1 (5 bases). V was clipped by 4 bases and J by 8 bases, with 17 bases between them. The V gene's germline CDR1 is KGHSY and CDR2 FQNENV. The CDR3 contains 14 residues. CDR3 coding DNA: TGTGCCAGCAGCCCAGGGATGGAAGTGAGAGGCTACACCTTC. This encodes CASSPGMEVRGYTF.

The chain links TRBV5-1 to TRBJ1-1, with D tentatively TRBD1 (6 bases). Trimming shortened V by 4 bases and J by 6 bases, and 22 bases separated the two germline ends. Per the germline V gene, CDR1 is SGHRS and CDR2 is YFSETQ. The CDR3 consists of 16 residues. DNA of the CDR3: TGCGCCAGCAGCCTGGGGAGCAGGGGTAAAGCTTCTGAAGCTTTCTTT. This encodes CASSLGSRGKASEAFF.

This sequence joins TRBV9 and TRBJ2-1, with D perhaps matching TRBD2 (5 bases). The CDR3 has 15 residues. Trimming left V 3 bases short and J 6 bases short, with 16 bases between. Germline CDR1 is SGDLS and CDR2 is YYNGEE. The CDR3 DNA sequence: TGTGCCAGCAGCGCCTCTAGCCGGGCCTTCAATGAGCAGTTCTTC. Translation gives CASSASSRAFNEQFF.

This clone was observed a handful of times. The sample carries other DNA sequences with the same CDR3. The chain carries TRBV3-1 (or the pseudogene TRBV3-2) and TRBJ1-5, with D possibly matching TRBD1 (5 bases). Germline lookup yields CDR1 LGHDT and CDR2 YNNKEL (reference sequence). V dropped 11 bases and J dropped 7 bases, with 21 bases sitting between them. The CDR3 totals 14 residues. The CDR3 coding sequence is TGTGCCCGCCGTCGGGGGGGGGAGGTACAGCCCCAGCATTTT. The encoded protein is CARRRGGEVQPQHF.

The CDR3 bases are TGTGCCAGTACCGGAGGGTCTACCGGAGACTATGGCTACACCTTC. Amino acids: CASTGGSTGDYGYTF. This chain uses TRBV19 with TRBJ1-2, with D hard to call. CDR1 and CDR2 from the germline V gene are LNHDA and SQIVND (reference sequence). The CDR3 has 15 residues. V lost 7 bases to trimming and J lost 3 bases, with 18 bases between them.

The CDR3 here is CASSLTGTPYEQYF. The CDR3 DNA sequence: TGTGCCAGCAGTCTGACAGGGACTCCCTACGAGCAGTACTTC. The chain links TRBV28 to TRBJ2-7; a possible D gene is TRBD1 (7 bases). Germline CDR1 reads MDHEN; CDR2 reads SYDVKM. Trimming removed 5 bases at V and 2 bases at J, with 13 bases between. There are 14 residues in the CDR3.

The chain carries TRBV3-1 (or the pseudogene TRBV3-2) and TRBJ2-7; 12 nucleotides line up with TRBD2. V shed 2 bases and J 2 bases; nucleotides not matched to a gene: 1. This CDR3 is 15 amino acids long. CDR1 and CDR2 from the germline V gene are LGHDT and YNNKEL (reference sequence). CDR3 sequence (DNA): TGTGCCAGCAGCCAACTAGCGGGAGGGCCCTACGAGCAGTACTTC. It encodes CASSQLAGGPYEQYF.

This clone was recorded only once. This chain links TRBV2 with TRBJ2-2; tentatively, D is TRBD2 (7 bases). CDR1 and CDR2 (germline): SNHLY, FYNNEI. The CDR3 covers 14 residues. V lost 4 bases, J lost 6 bases, and 12 bases lay in between. CDR3 protein: CASSGRRGPGELFF. CDR3 in DNA: TGTGCCAGCAGTGGGCGGCGGGGGCCCGGGGAGCTGTTTTTT. The full variable domain, completed using reference TRBV2 and TRBJ2-2, is EPEVTQTPSHQVTQMGQEVILRCVPISNHLYFYWYRQILGQKVEFLVSFYNNEISEKSEIFDDQFSVERPDGSNFTLKIRSTKLEDSAMYFCASSGRRGPGELFFGEGSRLTVL.

The chain joins TRBV5-1 to TRBJ1-2; TRBD1 is a possible D gene (5 bases). The germline V gene encodes CDR1 SGHRS and CDR2 YFSETQ. The CDR3 runs to 15 residues. With 0 bases removed from V and 4 bases from J, the gap between germline ends came to 13 bases. The CDR3 loop reads CASSLASGISYGYTF. The CDR3 bases are TGCGCCAGCAGCTTGGCGTCAGGGATTTCCTATGGCTACACCTTC. The full variable domain, with the rest looked up from reference TRBV5-1 and TRBJ1-2, is KAGVTQTPRYLIKTRGQQVTLSCSPISGHRSVSWYQQTPGQGLQFLFEYFSETQRNKGNFPGRFSGRQFSNSRSEMNVSTLELGDSALYLCASSLASGISYGYTFGSGTRLTVV.

This clone appeared a few times. The gene calls are TRBV10-3 and TRBJ1-1; a possible D gene is TRBD1 (5 bases). This CDR3 contains 14 residues. Germline V gene lookup returns CDR1 ENHRY and CDR2 SYGVKD. Deletions cut 5 bases from V and 1 base from J, with 11 bases between. The CDR3 DNA sequence: TGTGCCATCAGTCCCCAGGGAGGGAACACTGAAGCTTTCTTT. Residues: CAISPQGGNTEAFF.

The chain recombines TRBV5-1 with TRBJ1-4; TRBD1 aligns across 8 bases. CDR3 length: 14 amino acids. The germline V gene encodes CDR1 SGHRS and CDR2 YFSETQ. Trimming cost V 4 bases and J 5 bases; bases outside gene matches: 4. The CDR3 DNA is TGCGCCAGCAGCCCTGGGACAGGCAATGAAAAACTGTTTTTT. It translates to CASSPGTGNEKLFF. The complete variable domain, with remaining parts taken from reference TRBV5-1 and TRBJ1-4, reads KAGVTQTPRYLIKTRGQQVTLSCSPISGHRSVSWYQQTPGQGLQFLFEYFSETQRNKGNFPGRFSGRQFSNSRSEMNVSTLELGDSALYLCASSPGTGNEKLFFGSGTQLSVL.

This chain links TRBV5-1 with TRBJ1-3; D may be TRBD1 (6 bases). Trimming shortened V by 4 bases and J by 0 bases, and 14 bases separated the two germline ends. The CDR3 covers 16 residues. Germline V gene lookup returns CDR1 SGHRS and CDR2 YFSETQ. The CDR3: CASSLLSGASGNTIYF. The CDR3 DNA is TGCGCCAGCAGCCTGTTATCGGGGGCCTCTGGAAACACCATATATTTT.

This clone was seen a handful of times. The genes are TRBV11-2 and TRBJ2-7; 8 bases match TRBD1. With 1 base clipped from V and 5 bases from J, the junction kept 7 bases outside the gene matches. Germline CDR1 reads SGHAT; CDR2 reads FQNNGV. This CDR3 comprises 15 residues. CDR3 DNA sequence: TGTGCCAGCAGCTTAGTGACAGGGGATGACGACGAGCAGTACTTC. Its protein product is CASSLVTGDDDEQYF.

The chain recombines TRBV27 with TRBJ2-7, with a tentative D call TRBD2 (5 bases). The CDR3 totals 14 residues. V was pared by 4 bases and J by 3 bases, with 13 bases between. CDR1 MNHEY and CDR2 SMNVEV come from the germline V gene (reference sequence). The CDR3, as DNA: TGTGCCAGCAGTTACGGGAAATCCCACTACGAGCAGTACTTC. It is translated as CASSYGKSHYEQYF.

As to this clone: Other DNA sequences in this sample translate to the same CDR3. V is TRBV11-1 and J is TRBJ1-1; no clear D gene. The CDR3 totals 13 residues. Trimming took 2 bases from V and 1 from J, leaving 5 bases between them. Per germline, CDR1 SGHAT and CDR2 FQDESV (reference sequence). In DNA, the CDR3 is TGTGCCAGCAGCTTACAGGAGAACACTGAAGCTTTCTTT. Protein: CASSLQENTEAFF.

The rearrangement links TRBV28 to TRBJ2-1; D unclear. Germline assignment: CDR1 MDHEN and CDR2 SYDVKM. V lost 10 bases, J lost 1 base, and 8 bases lay in between. The CDR3 has 12 amino acids. The CDR3 DNA reads as TGTGCCACCGCGGAGTCCTACAATGAGCAGTTCTTC. The encoded protein is CATAESYNEQFF.

This sequence joins TRBV5-5 and TRBJ1-6; tentative D call: TRBD1 (6 bases). The CDR3 covers 15 residues. In germline, CDR1 is SGHKS, CDR2 YYEKEE (reference sequence). V was shortened by 1 base and J by 10 bases, with 15 bases between the two germline ends. As DNA, the CDR3 is TGTGCCAGCAGCTTGCGGTCGGGGGCAGGGTCACCCCTCCACTTT. As protein: CASSLRSGAGSPLHF.

This chain uses TRBV7-3 with TRBJ2-2; no clear D gene. This CDR3 contains 14 residues. Germline CDR1 reads SGHTA; CDR2 reads FQGTGA. V was pared by 5 bases and J by 2 bases, with 9 bases between. CDR3 DNA sequence: TGTGCCAGCAGCCCCGACTCCAACACCGGGGAGCTGTTTTTT. Encoded protein: CASSPDSNTGELFF.